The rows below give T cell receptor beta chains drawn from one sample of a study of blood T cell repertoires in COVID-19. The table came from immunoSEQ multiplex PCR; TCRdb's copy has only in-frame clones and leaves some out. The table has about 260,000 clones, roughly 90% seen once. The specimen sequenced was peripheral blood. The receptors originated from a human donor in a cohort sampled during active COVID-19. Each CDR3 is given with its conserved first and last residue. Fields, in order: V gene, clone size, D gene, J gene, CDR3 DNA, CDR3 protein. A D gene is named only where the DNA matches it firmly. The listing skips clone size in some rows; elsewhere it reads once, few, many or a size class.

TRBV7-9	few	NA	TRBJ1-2	TGTGCCAGCAGCTTGGCAGGGAACTATGGCTACACCTTC	CASSLAGNYGYTF
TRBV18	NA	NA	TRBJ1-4	TGTGCCAGCGAGGGAAGGTCAACTAATGAAAAACTGTTTTTT	CASEGRSTNEKLFF
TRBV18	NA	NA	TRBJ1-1	TGTGCCAGCTCACAGGGGCGTAGGGACACTGAAGCTTTCTTT	CASSQGRRDTEAFF
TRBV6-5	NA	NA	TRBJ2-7	TGTGCCAGCAGGACAGAGTGGACCGCCTACGAGCAGTACTTC	CASRTEWTAYEQYF
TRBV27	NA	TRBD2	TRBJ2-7	TGTGCCAGCAGTTTGCAGAGCGGGACCCACTCCTACGAGCAGTACTTC	CASSLQSGTHSYEQYF
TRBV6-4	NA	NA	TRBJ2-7	TGTGCCAGCAGCCTCCGGGGGTGGGGCGAGCAGTACTTC	CASSLRGWGEQYF
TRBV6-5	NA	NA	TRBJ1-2	TGTGCCAGCCGTCCTAGGCAGAACTATGGCTACACCTTC	CASRPRQNYGYTF
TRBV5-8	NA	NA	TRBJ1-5	TGTGCCACCACCATACAGGGAAGCAATCAGCCCCAGCATTTT	CATTIQGSNQPQHF
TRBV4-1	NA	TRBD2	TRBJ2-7	TGCGCCAGCAGCCCCAGATCACTAGCGGGGGAGAAAAACTCCTACGAGCAGTACTTC	CASSPRSLAGEKNSYEQYF
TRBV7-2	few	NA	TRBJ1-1	TGTGCCAGCAGCGGGCGACAGGTTCGGAACACTGAAGCTTTCTTT	CASSGRQVRNTEAFF
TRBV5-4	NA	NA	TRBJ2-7	TGTGCCAGCAGCTTCGCAGGGGTCAGCCACGAGCAGTACTTC	CASSFAGVSHEQYF
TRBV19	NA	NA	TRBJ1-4	TGTGCCAGTAGTCTTCGGACAGCCCACCCTTATGAAAAACTGTTTTTT	CASSLRTAHPYEKLFF
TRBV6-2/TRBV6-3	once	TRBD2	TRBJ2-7	TGTGCCAGCAGTCAGGCTAGCGGCTACGAGCAGTACTTC	CASSQASGYEQYF
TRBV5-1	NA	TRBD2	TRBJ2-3	TGCGCCAGCAGCTTGGGTAGCGGGGGGTCAGATACGCAGTATTTT	CASSLGSGGSDTQYF
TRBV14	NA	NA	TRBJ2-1	TGTGCCAGCAGCCAATGGGAGAAGCGGCAGTTCTTC	CASSQWEKRQFF
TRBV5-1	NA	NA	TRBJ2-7	TGCGCCAGCAGCTTATTCTCACAGGCATTTTACGAGCAGTACTTC	CASSLFSQAFYEQYF
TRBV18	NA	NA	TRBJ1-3	TGTGCCAGCTCACCACGGTTATTAAGAGACTCTGGAAACACCATATATTTT	CASSPRLLRDSGNTIYF